Each of the 2 T cell receptor beta chains below was sequenced from the same sample in a study of CD8+ T cells in alopecia areata. It was cDNA, reverse transcribed from extracted RNA, that served as the sequencing template. Here immunoSEQ multiplex PCR was the method, and the copy in TCRdb shows in-frame clones only, minus some. The table includes roughly 180,000 clones, over 55% detected once. The sample was CD4+ T cells sorted from blood, taken at week 0. These receptors were obtained from a human donor with alopecia areata.

This chain links TRBV30 with TRBJ1-4; D call uncertain. Germline V gene data show CDR1 as GTSNPN and CDR2 as SVGIG (reference sequence). CDR3 length equals 14 residues. The V end lost 3 bases, the J end lost 0 bases, and 8 bases lay between the germline ends. DNA of the CDR3: TGTGCCTGGAGAACGGAGGCAACTAATGAAAAACTGTTTTTT. This encodes CAWRTEATNEKLFF.

This clone was found once. This rearrangement joins TRBV7-7 to TRBJ2-1; 8 nucleotides line up with TRBD2. Trimming took 1 base from V and 7 from J; bases not matched to a gene: 6. CDR3 length equals 15 residues. In germline, CDR1 is SSHAT, CDR2 FNYEAQ (reference sequence). CDR3: CASSLDGGALNEQFF. CDR3 nucleotide sequence: TGTGCCAGCAGCTTAGACGGGGGGGCCCTGAATGAGCAGTTCTTC.